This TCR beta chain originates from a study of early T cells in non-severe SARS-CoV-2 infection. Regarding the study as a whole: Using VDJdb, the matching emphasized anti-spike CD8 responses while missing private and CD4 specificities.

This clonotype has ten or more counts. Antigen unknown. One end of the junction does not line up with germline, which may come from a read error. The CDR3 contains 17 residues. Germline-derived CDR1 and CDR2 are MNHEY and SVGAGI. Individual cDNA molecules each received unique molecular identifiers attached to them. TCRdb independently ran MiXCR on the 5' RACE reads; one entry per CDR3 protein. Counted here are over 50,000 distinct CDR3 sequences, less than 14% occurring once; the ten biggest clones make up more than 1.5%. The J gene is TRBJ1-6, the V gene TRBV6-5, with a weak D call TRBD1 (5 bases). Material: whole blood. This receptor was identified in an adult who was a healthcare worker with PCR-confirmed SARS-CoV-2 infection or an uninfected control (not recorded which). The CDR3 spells CASFPRGDSSYNSPLHF. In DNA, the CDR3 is TGTGCCAGCTTCCCAAGGGGCGATAGCTCCTATAATTCACCCCTCCATTTT.